The present T cell receptor (beta chain) was sequenced within a study of T cells in Graves' hyperthyroidism and ophthalmopathy. The CDR3 covers 16 residues. V lost 3 bases to trimming and J lost 0 bases, with 14 bases between them. This clonotype was detected many times. Amplification of TCR beta CDR3 regions was performed using RNA transcripts as template. The primer set for the first-round RT-PCR of the TCR CDR3 was HTBI. TCRdb used MiXCR to reprocess the multiplex PCR reads, holding one entry per CDR3 protein. The table lists about 560,000 distinct CDR3 sequences, 15% to 19% of them singletons. The source of this sequence is a woman in her 30s with Graves' hyperthyroidism. The material sequenced was blood. This rearrangement joins TRBV12-3 or TRBV12-4 to TRBJ1-1; D call uncertain. In DNA form, the CDR3 reads TGTGCCAGCAGTTTCGGGAGGAGAAGCATGAACACTGAAGCTTTCTTT. Translated: CASSFGRRSMNTEAFF.